The 14 T cell receptor beta chains presented below share a single source sample, sequenced in a study of cytomegalovirus exposure and HLA in healthy donors. The PCR was carried out with 60 Vbeta primers and 13 Jbeta primers. Libraries were prepared by immunoSEQ multiplex PCR; TCRdb keeps only in-frame clonotypes and omits some of them. The table shows more than 130,000 clones, with approximately 80% occurring only once. The sequencing sample was made of PBMCs. Receptor source: a middle-aged man in good health and CMV-seropositive.

The chain recombines TRBV10-3 with TRBJ2-7; the match to TRBD2 covers 10 bases. CDR1 is ENHRY and CDR2 is SYGVKD in the germline V gene. J gave up 2 bases and V 0 bases, and 10 bases lay outside the gene matches. CDR3 length: 18 amino acids. The DNA for the CDR3 is TGTGCCATCAGTGAGTCGGCTAGCGGGGGTTACCTTCCCTACGAGCAGTACTTC. It yields the protein CAISESASGGYLPYEQYF.

The rearrangement joins TRBV19 to TRBJ2-7; no firm D call. CDR3 length: 13 residues. Germline-derived CDR1 and CDR2 are LNHDA and SQIVND (reference sequence). V gave up 5 bases and J gave up 3 bases, with 11 bases separating them. The CDR3 DNA reads TGTGCCAGTAGTGACGGGTTGGGCTACGAGCAGTACTTC. It translates to CASSDGLGYEQYF.

The chain carries TRBV5-1 and TRBJ2-5; 12 bases are shared with TRBD2. Looked up from germline, CDR1 is SGHRS and CDR2 is YFSETQ. V was clipped by 6 bases and J by 5 bases; unmatched bases: 11. This CDR3 has 16 amino acids. In DNA, the CDR3 is TGCGCCAGCACACCCCTAGCGGGAGGGCCAAAGGAGACCCAGTACTTC. Protein product: CASTPLAGGPKETQYF.

This clone was recorded once. The chain couples TRBV7-2 to TRBJ1-3; 9 bases line up with TRBD1. This CDR3 is 15 amino acids long. CDR1 and CDR2 from the germline V gene are SGHTA and FQGNSA. Trimming took 5 bases from V and 2 from J; bases not matched to a gene: 4. CDR3 coding DNA: TGTGCCAGCAGCCACAGACAGGGGGCTGGAAACACCATATATTTT. Protein sequence: CASSHRQGAGNTIYF.

This chain's CDR3 is CASGLERGVGTTDTQYF. The CDR3 DNA sequence: TGTGCTAGTGGTTTGGAGAGAGGAGTGGGTACCACAGATACGCAGTATTTT. J is TRBJ2-3 and V is TRBV12-5; no reliable D call. Trimming pared 1 base from V and 2 bases from J, leaving 16 bases between. The CDR3 is 17 residues long. CDR1 is LGHNT and CDR2 is FRNRAP in the germline V gene. Together with reference TRBV12-5 and TRBJ2-3, the CDR3 gives the full variable domain: DARVTQTPRHKVTEMGQEVTMRCQPILGHNTVFWYRQTMMQGLELLAYFRNRAPLDDSGMPKDRFSAEMPDATLATLKIQPSEPRDSAVYFCASGLERGVGTTDTQYFGPGTRLTVL.

This clone appeared a few times. The rearrangement links TRBV6-1 to TRBJ1-1; D not certain. V was pared by 7 bases and J by 0 bases, with 12 bases between. CDR3 size: 14 residues. The germline gives CDR1 MNHNS, CDR2 SASEGT. This chain's CDR3 is CASTKVTLNTEAFF. CDR3 in DNA: TGTGCCAGCACTAAAGTTACCCTGAACACTGAAGCTTTCTTT.

The rearrangement links TRBV7-6 to TRBJ2-1, with 8 bases aligning to TRBD2. J was trimmed by 5 bases and V by 1 base; bases with no gene match: 10. This CDR3 has 17 amino acids. Germline CDR1 and CDR2: SGHVS and FNYEAQ. This CDR3 reads CASSLVVTSGGNNEQFF. In nucleotides, the CDR3 is TGTGCCAGCAGCTTAGTAGTTACCAGCGGGGGCAACAATGAGCAGTTCTTC.

This chain joins TRBV4-1 and TRBJ1-1, with D maybe TRBD1 (6 bases). Germline V gene lookup returns CDR1 MGHRA and CDR2 YSYEKL. The length of the CDR3 is 16 residues. The ends were cut back, 0 bases at V and 0 bases at J, with 11 bases in the middle. This CDR3 reads CASSQEGDTMNTEAFF. CDR3 nucleotides: TGCGCCAGCAGCCAAGAGGGGGACACCATGAACACTGAAGCTTTCTTT.

The chain combines TRBV10-3 with TRBJ1-2, with D hard to call. V lost 0 bases and J lost 7, with 15 bases in between. The CDR3 consists of 15 residues. CDR1 is ENHRY and CDR2 is SYGVKD in the germline V gene. The chain's CDR3 is CAISESGSTLSGYTF. The CDR3 nucleotides read TGTGCCATCAGTGAGTCGGGCAGTACGCTAAGTGGCTACACCTTC.

This clone appeared a few times. In DNA form, the CDR3 reads TGTGCCAGCAGCCCGCAACAGGGAATCAAAGCTTTCTTT. It codes for CASSPQQGIKAFF. The chain links TRBV9 to TRBJ1-1; D is perhaps TRBD1 (6 bases). V gave up 4 bases and J gave up 9 bases, with 16 bases separating them. The CDR3 runs to 13 residues. Germline V gene lookup returns CDR1 SGDLS and CDR2 YYNGEE.

The rearrangement uses TRBV6-4 and TRBJ1-1; 7 nucleotides agree with TRBD1. V lost 2 bases to trimming and J lost 0 bases; unmatched junction nucleotides: 0. The CDR3 has 14 amino acids. CDR1 and CDR2 from the germline V gene are MRHNA and SNTAGT. This CDR3 reads CASSDRGLNTEAFF. The CDR3 region has the DNA TGTGCCAGCAGTGACAGGGGGCTGAACACTGAAGCTTTCTTT.

In its sample, this clone was seen a few times. This rearrangement joins TRBV5-8 to TRBJ2-2; TRBD1 matches 8 bases. CDR1 is SGHTS, CDR2 YDEGEE, per germline. The CDR3 covers 16 residues. Unmatched junction bases numbered 3, after V lost 1 base and J lost 1 base. Here the CDR3 reads CASSLPRGQNTGELFF. The CDR3 bases are TGTGCCAGCAGCTTGCCCAGGGGGCAGAACACCGGGGAGCTGTTTTTT.

This chain uses TRBV11-2 with TRBJ2-1; possible D gene TRBD1, 6 bases. CDR3 length: 12 amino acids. Trimming pared 8 bases from V and 8 bases from J, leaving 13 bases between. The germline CDR1 and CDR2 sequences are SGHAT and FQNNGV. The CDR3 protein is CASGGVFDEQFF. CDR3 DNA: TGTGCCAGCGGGGGCGTTTTCGATGAGCAGTTCTTC.

This clone was detected only once. The chain is built from TRBV4-1 and TRBJ1-3, with unresolved D. Trimming stripped 1 base from V and 2 bases from J, with 12 bases between. From germline, CDR1 is MGHRA and CDR2 YSYEKL. This CDR3 has 16 residues. The CDR3 loop is CASSQALGATGNTIYF. CDR3 in DNA: TGCGCCAGCAGCCAAGCCCTTGGAGCGACTGGAAACACCATATATTTT.